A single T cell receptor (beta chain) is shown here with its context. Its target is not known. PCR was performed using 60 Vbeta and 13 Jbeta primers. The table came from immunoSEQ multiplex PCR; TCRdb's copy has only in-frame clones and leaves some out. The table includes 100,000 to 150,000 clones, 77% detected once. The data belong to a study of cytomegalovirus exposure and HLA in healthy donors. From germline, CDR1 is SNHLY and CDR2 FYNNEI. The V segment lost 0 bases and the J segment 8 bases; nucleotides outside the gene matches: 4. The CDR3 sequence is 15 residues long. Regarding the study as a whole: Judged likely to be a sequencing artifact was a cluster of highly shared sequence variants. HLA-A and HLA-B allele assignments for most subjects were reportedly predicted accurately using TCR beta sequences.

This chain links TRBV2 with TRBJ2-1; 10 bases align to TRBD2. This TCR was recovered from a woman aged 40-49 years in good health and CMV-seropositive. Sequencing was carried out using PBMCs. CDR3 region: CASSEASSGRDEQFF. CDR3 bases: TGTGCCAGCAGTGAAGCTTCTAGCGGGAGAGATGAGCAGTTCTTC.